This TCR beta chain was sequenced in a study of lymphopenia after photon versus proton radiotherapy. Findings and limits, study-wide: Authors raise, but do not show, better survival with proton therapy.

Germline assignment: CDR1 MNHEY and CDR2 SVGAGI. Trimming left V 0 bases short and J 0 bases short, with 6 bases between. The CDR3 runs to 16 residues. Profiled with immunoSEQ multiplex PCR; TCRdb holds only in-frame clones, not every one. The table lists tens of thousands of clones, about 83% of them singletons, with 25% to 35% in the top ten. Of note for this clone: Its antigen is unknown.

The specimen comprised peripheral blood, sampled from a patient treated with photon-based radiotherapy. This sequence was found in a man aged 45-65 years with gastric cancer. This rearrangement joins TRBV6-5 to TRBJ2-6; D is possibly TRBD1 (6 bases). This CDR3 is CASSYSGGSGANVLTF. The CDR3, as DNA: TGTGCCAGCAGTTACTCAGGGGGCTCTGGGGCCAACGTCCTGACTTTC.